The 20 T cell receptor beta chains given below trace back to one sample, sequenced in a study of beta chain features in type 1 diabetes. Isolated RNA was reverse transcribed in full, so expressed TCRB transcripts were sequenced. Assay: immunoSEQ multiplex PCR; the TCRdb copy retains only in-frame clones and omits some. The sample contains hundreds of thousands of clones, roughly 12% of which appear only once. What was sequenced was naive CD4+ T cells from blood. The receptors stem from a man aged 18 to 29 in good health.

The chain carries TRBV19 and TRBJ2-1, with 7 bases matching TRBD2. The germline V gene encodes CDR1 LNHDA and CDR2 SQIVND (reference sequence). Trimming removed 6 bases from V and 6 bases from J; junction bases left unmatched: 8. CDR3 length equals 14 residues. For the CDR3, the DNA is TGTGCCAGTAGGGGACTAAGGGCCACCAATGAGCAGTTCTTC. It codes for CASRGLRATNEQFF.

This clone has more than one count but fewer than ten. The V and J genes are TRBV11-2 and TRBJ1-1, with D uncertain. Trimming pared 1 base from V and 3 bases from J, leaving 6 bases between. Germline V CDR1 and CDR2: SGHAT, FQNNGV. The CDR3 has 13 amino acids. The DNA for the CDR3 is TGTGCCAGCAGCTTAGGAGTTGACACTGAAGCTTTCTTT. Translation: CASSLGVDTEAFF.

This clone was found a few times. This chain joins TRBV11-2 and TRBJ2-2; D possibly corresponds to TRBD2 (6 bases). The CDR3 spans 15 residues. V was trimmed by 5 bases and J by 0 bases, leaving 10 bases between them. Germline V gene lookup returns CDR1 SGHAT and CDR2 FQNNGV. In DNA form, the CDR3 reads TGTGCCAGCAGCCTAACTAGCCCGAACACCGGGGAGCTGTTTTTT. Protein product: CASSLTSPNTGELFF.

A few counts support this clone. The V and J genes are TRBV7-9 and TRBJ2-3; no definite D call. Germline CDR1 SEHNR, CDR2 FQNEAQ (reference sequence). This CDR3 spans 15 amino acids. Trimming cost V 1 base and J 2 bases, with 10 bases left between them. This CDR3 reads CASSLGSTITDTQYF. The CDR3 coding sequence is TGTGCCAGCAGCTTAGGCTCAACTATCACAGATACGCAGTATTTT.

This clone was counted only a few times. The rearrangement links TRBV7-9 to TRBJ1-5; D uncertain. The CDR3 extends over 17 amino acids. The germline V gene encodes CDR1 SEHNR and CDR2 FQNEAQ (reference sequence). V lost 1 base and J 9 bases, leaving 22 bases between the germline ends. The CDR3 region has the DNA TGTGCCAGCAGCTTAGGGAACGGTCAGGTCGGTGGAGGGCCCCAGCATTTT. Translated: CASSLGNGQVGGGPQHF. Full variable domain (missing parts from reference TRBV7-9 and TRBJ1-5): DTGVSQNPRHKITKRGQNVTFRCDPISEHNRLYWYRQTLGQGPEFLTYFQNEAQLEKSRLLSDRFSAERPKGSFSTLEIQRTEQGDSAMYLCASSLGNGQVGGGPQHFGDGTRLSIL.

This chain links TRBV7-9 with TRBJ1-2; no clear D. V was shortened by 2 bases and J by 5 bases, with 12 bases between the two germline ends. Germline V lookup: CDR1 SEHNR, CDR2 FQNEAQ (reference sequence). This CDR3 spans 14 amino acids. CDR3 loop: CASSLPIGAYGYTF. Written as DNA, the CDR3 is TGTGCCAGCAGCTTACCAATCGGAGCGTATGGCTACACCTTC.

This clone was detected a few times. The V gene is TRBV6-5, the J gene TRBJ2-7; D uncertain. V gave up 2 bases and J gave up 0 bases, with 8 bases separating them. The CDR3 length is 14 residues. The germline V gene has CDR1 MNHEY and CDR2 SVGAGI. In nucleotides, the CDR3 is TGTGCCAGCAGTTACAACAGAGCCTCCTACGAGCAGTACTTC. Translated, it gives CASSYNRASYEQYF.

The V and J genes are TRBV7-3 and TRBJ2-7; the D gene is possibly TRBD2 (5 bases). The ends were cut back, 2 bases at V and 3 bases at J, with 11 bases in the middle. The CDR3 is 14 amino acids. In germline, CDR1 is SGHTA, CDR2 FQGTGA. CDR3 loop: CASSLLVGVYEQYF. The CDR3 nucleotides read TGTGCCAGCAGCTTATTAGTGGGAGTCTACGAGCAGTACTTC.

This clone appeared a few times. This rearrangement joins TRBV5-1 to TRBJ2-5, with 14 bases identical to TRBD2. Germline values: CDR1 SGHRS, CDR2 YFSETQ. Germline trimming cut 7 bases from V and 5 bases from J; bases unmatched to any gene: 10. The CDR3 covers 16 residues. This CDR3 reads CASAQTSGGAGETQYF. Written as DNA, the CDR3 is TGCGCCAGCGCTCAGACTAGCGGGGGGGCCGGGGAGACCCAGTACTTC.

The chain is built from TRBV28 and TRBJ1-2; 8 bases map to TRBD1. The junction had 8 bases not matched to a gene; V was cut back by 5 bases and J by 3 bases. The germline V gene encodes CDR1 MDHEN and CDR2 SYDVKM. The CDR3 spans 15 residues. The CDR3 DNA reads as TGTGCCAGCAGTCTCTTACAGGGGGAGGACTATGGCTACACCTTC. Translation gives CASSLLQGEDYGYTF.

Worth noting for this clone: The junction departs from germline at one end; a sequencing error may be responsible. The chain carries TRBV4-2 and TRBJ2-7, with TRBD2 matching 9 bases. CDR3 length: 13 residues. Germline V CDR1 and CDR2: LGHNA, YNFKEQ. The CDR3 spells CASSQDRLAGLHF. CDR3 bases: TGTGCCAGCAGCCAAGATCGCCTAGCGGGGCTGCACTTC.

The chain couples TRBV2 to TRBJ2-1, with 10 bases that match TRBD1. V dropped 2 bases and J dropped 5; count of bases not matched to a gene: 3. Germline V gene sequence: CDR1 SNHLY, CDR2 FYNNEI. The CDR3 spans 15 residues. The CDR3 sequence is CASSEYGTGDNEQFF. The CDR3 nucleotides are TGTGCCAGCAGTGAATACGGGACAGGGGACAATGAGCAGTTCTTC.

This clone was picked up a small number of times. The chain is built from TRBV9 and TRBJ2-1; D may be TRBD1 (6 bases). Germline CDR1 SGDLS, CDR2 YYNGEE. The CDR3 is made up of 13 amino acids. Trimming took 1 base from V and 8 from J, leaving 10 bases between them. The CDR3 coding sequence is TGTGCCAGCAGCGTAACAGGGATCGATGAGCAGTTCTTC. Translation: CASSVTGIDEQFF.

CDR3: CAWRVVPGTEAFF. The CDR3 DNA sequence: TGTGCCTGGAGGGTGGTCCCGGGGACTGAAGCTTTCTTT. The chain carries TRBV30 and TRBJ1-1; D unresolved. Germline CDR1 is GTSNPN and CDR2 is SVGIG (reference sequence). Trimming took 3 bases from V and 5 from J, leaving 13 bases between them. CDR3 size: 13 residues.

The rearrangement links TRBV6-5 to TRBJ2-7; D may be TRBD1 (6 bases). CDR3 length equals 14 residues. V was cut by 4 bases and J by 0 bases, with 10 bases left in between. Germline V gives CDR1 MNHEY, CDR2 SVGAGI. The DNA for the CDR3 is TGTGCCAGCAGTTTACAGGGTTACTCCTACGAGCAGTACTTC. Translating it yields CASSLQGYSYEQYF.

This clone appeared a few times. The chain is built from TRBV4-2 and TRBJ2-7, with 11 bases identical to TRBD2. The CDR3 loop spans 17 amino acids. J gave up 0 bases and V 1 base, and 5 bases lay outside the gene matches. From germline, CDR1 is LGHNA and CDR2 YNFKEQ. The CDR3 sequence is CASSQGSSGGNSYEQYF. The CDR3 bases are TGTGCCAGCAGCCAAGGTTCTAGCGGGGGGAACTCCTACGAGCAGTACTTC.

With respect to this clone: One end of the junction varies from germline; a read error may be responsible. The V gene is TRBV4-3, the J gene TRBJ1-1; D is unclear. This CDR3 comprises 13 residues. Germline V gene sequence: CDR1 LGHNA, CDR2 YSLEER. The CDR3 is CASSQDSDREPGF. The CDR3, as DNA: TGCGCCAGCAGCCAAGATTCGGACCGGGAGCCTGGCTTT.

This clone appeared a few times. The V call is TRBV1, the J call TRBJ2-1; the tabulated D call, TRBD2, remains unverified against the DNA. TRBV1 represents a pseudogene. CDR3 length: 15 amino acids. The DNA of the CDR3 is TGCACCAGCAGCCAAGGAGGTGGCTCCTACAATGAGCAGTTCTTC. Translation gives CTSSQGGGSYNEQFF.

A few counts support this clone. The chain recombines TRBV11-2 with TRBJ1-2; 9 positions agree with TRBD1. Per the germline V gene, CDR1 is SGHAT and CDR2 is FQNNGV. CDR3 length: 13 amino acids. V trimming: 5 bases; J trimming: 13 bases; junction bases outside the gene matches: 11. The CDR3 sequence: CASSTGQGLTGTF. CDR3 in DNA: TGTGCCAGCAGCACGGGACAGGGTTTAACGGGCACCTTC.

This clone was observed a handful of times. The V gene is TRBV12-5, the J gene TRBJ2-7, with D tentatively TRBD2 (6 bases). Germline assignment: CDR1 LGHNT and CDR2 FRNRAP. V was trimmed by 1 base and J by 2 bases, leaving 18 bases between them. This CDR3 has 17 amino acids. The CDR3 is CASGLANSTRGTYEQYF. The CDR3, as DNA: TGTGCTAGTGGTTTGGCCAATTCGACGCGGGGTACCTACGAGCAGTACTTC.